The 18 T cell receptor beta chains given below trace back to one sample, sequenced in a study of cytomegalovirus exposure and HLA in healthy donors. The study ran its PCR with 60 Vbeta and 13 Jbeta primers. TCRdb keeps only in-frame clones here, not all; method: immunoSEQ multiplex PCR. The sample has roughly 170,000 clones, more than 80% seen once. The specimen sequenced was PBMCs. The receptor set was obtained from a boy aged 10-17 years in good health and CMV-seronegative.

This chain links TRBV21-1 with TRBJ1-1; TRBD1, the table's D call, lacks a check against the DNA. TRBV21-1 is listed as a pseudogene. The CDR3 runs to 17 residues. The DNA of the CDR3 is TGTGCCAGCAGCACCCGAAACTTGGGACAGGGACAAGCTGAAGCTTTCTTT. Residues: CASSTRNLGQGQAEAFF.

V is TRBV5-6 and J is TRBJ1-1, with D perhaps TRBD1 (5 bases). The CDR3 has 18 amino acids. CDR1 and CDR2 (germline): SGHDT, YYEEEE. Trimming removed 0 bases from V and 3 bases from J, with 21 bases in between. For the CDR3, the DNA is TGTGCCAGCAGCTTGGCCTCGGCAGGGTTGATCGAGGACACTGAAGCTTTCTTT. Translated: CASSLASAGLIEDTEAFF.

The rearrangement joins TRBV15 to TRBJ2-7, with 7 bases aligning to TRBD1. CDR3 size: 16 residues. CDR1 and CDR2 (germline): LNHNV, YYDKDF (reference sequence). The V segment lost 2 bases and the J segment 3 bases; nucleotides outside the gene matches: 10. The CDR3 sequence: CATSRFRDSPLYEQYF. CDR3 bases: TGTGCCACCAGCAGATTCCGGGACAGCCCGCTCTACGAGCAGTACTTC.

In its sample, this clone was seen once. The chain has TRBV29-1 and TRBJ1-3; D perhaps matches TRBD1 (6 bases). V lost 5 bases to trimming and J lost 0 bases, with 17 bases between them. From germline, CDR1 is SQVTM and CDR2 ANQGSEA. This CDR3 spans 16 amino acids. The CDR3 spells CSVNTGTLLSGNTIYF. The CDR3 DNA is TGCAGCGTTAATACCGGGACACTTCTCTCTGGAAACACCATATATTTT.

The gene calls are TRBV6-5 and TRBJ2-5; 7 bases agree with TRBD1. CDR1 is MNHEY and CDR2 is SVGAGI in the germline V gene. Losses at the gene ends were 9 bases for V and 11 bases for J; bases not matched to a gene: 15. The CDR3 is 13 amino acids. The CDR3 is CASRTGQSRLQYF. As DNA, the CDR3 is TGTGCCAGTAGGACAGGTCAATCGCGTCTACAGTACTTC.

CDR3 region: CASSMTRPGHLPTGNTIYF. CDR3 nucleotides: TGTGCCAGCAGCATGACCAGACCCGGACACTTACCTACTGGAAACACCATATATTTT. This rearrangement joins TRBV27 to TRBJ1-3; TRBD1 might be the D (5 bases). CDR3 length equals 19 residues. Between the trimmed V and J ends, which lost 6 bases and 2 bases, there was a span of 26 bases. Germline V lookup: CDR1 MNHEY, CDR2 SMNVEV (reference sequence).

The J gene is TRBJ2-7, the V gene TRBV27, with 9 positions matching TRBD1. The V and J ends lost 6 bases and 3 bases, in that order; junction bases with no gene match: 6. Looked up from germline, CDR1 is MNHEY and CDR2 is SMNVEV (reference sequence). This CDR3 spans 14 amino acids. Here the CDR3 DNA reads TGTGCCAGCAGCCTAGACAGGGGGGACTACGAGCAGTACTTC. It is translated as CASSLDRGDYEQYF.

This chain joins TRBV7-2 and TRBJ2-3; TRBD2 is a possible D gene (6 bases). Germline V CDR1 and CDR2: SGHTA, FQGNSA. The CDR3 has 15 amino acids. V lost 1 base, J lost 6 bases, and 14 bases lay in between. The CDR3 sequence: CASSLEGGAIDTQYF. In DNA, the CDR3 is TGTGCCAGCAGCTTAGAGGGCGGGGCCATCGATACGCAGTATTTT.

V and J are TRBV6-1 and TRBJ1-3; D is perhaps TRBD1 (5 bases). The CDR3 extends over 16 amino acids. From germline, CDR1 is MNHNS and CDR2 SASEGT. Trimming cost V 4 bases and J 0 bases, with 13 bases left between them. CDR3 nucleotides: TGTGCCAGCAGTGGACGAATGGGGCGCTCTGGAAACACCATATATTTT. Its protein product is CASSGRMGRSGNTIYF.

The CDR3 nucleotides are TGTGCCAGCAGCCTAATGTTGGGGGGGCAAAGGGTGAACACTGAAGCTTTCTTT. As protein: CASSLMLGGQRVNTEAFF. The rearrangement uses TRBV27 and TRBJ1-1; TRBD1 might be the D (6 bases). Trimming took 6 bases from V and 0 from J, leaving 23 bases between them. Germline V gene data show CDR1 as MNHEY and CDR2 as SMNVEV (reference sequence). This CDR3 contains 18 residues.

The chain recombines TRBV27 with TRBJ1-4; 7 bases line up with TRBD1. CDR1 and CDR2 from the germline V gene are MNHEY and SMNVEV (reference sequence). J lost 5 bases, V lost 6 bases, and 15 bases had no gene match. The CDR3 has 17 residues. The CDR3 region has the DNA TGTGCCAGCAGCCAGAATCGATACCCGACAGGGAATGAAAAACTGTTTTTT. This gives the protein CASSQNRYPTGNEKLFF.

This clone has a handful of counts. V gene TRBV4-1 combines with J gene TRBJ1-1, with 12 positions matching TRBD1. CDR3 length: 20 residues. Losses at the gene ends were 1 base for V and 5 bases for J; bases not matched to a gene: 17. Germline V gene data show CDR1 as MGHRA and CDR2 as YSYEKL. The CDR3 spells CASSQAAWDRGLAPGTEAFF. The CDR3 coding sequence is TGCGCCAGCAGCCAAGCGGCTTGGGACAGGGGGCTCGCGCCGGGGACTGAAGCTTTCTTT.

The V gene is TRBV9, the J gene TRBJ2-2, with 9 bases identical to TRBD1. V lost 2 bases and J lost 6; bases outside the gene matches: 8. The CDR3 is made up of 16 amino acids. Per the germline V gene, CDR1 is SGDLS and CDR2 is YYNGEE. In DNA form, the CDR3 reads TGTGCCAGCAGCGTCACAGGGGGCGCGAAGGCCGGGGAGCTGTTTTTT. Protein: CASSVTGGAKAGELFF. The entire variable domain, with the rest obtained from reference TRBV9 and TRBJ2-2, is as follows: DSGVTQTPKHLITATGQRVTLRCSPRSGDLSVYWYQQSLDQGLQFLIQYYNGEERAKGNILERFSAQQFPDLHSELNLSSLELGDSALYFCASSVTGGAKAGELFFGEGSRLTVL.

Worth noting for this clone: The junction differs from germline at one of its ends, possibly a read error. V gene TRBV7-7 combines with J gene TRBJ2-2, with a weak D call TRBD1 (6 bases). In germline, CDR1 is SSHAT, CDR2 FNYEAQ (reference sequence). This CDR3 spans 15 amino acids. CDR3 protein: CASSLDRSNTGELFF. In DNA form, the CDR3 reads TGTGCTAGCAGTCTCGACAGGTCGAACACCGGGGAGCTGTTTTTT.

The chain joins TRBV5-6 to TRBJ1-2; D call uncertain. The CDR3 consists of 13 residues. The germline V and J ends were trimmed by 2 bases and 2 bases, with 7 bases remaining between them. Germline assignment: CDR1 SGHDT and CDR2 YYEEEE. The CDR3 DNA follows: TGTGCCAGCAGCTTCGGGTCAAACTATGGCTACACCTTC. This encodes CASSFGSNYGYTF.

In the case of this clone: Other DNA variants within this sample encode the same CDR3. CDR3 protein: CASTLARGVEDTQYF. CDR3 bases: TGTGCCAGCACATTGGCGCGGGGAGTTGAGGATACGCAGTATTTT. V and J are TRBV27 and TRBJ2-3; D is perhaps TRBD2 (6 bases). The CDR3 spans 15 residues. The V end lost 7 bases, the J end lost 6 bases, and 20 bases lay between the germline ends. Germline V gives CDR1 MNHEY, CDR2 SMNVEV (reference sequence).

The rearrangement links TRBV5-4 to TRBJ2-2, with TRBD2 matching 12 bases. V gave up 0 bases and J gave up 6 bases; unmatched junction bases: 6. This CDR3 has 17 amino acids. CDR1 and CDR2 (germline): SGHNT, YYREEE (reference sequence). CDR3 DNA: TGTGCCAGCAGCTTGGGGCCTAGCGGGGGGGCCGCCGGGGAGCTGTTTTTT. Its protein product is CASSLGPSGGAAGELFF.

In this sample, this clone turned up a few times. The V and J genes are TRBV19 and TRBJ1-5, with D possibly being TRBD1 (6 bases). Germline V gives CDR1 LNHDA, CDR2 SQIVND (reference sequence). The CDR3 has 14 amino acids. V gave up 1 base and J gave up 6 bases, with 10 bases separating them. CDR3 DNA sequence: TGTGCCAGTAGTATAGTGGGGGCGGGTCAGCCCCAGCATTTT. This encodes CASSIVGAGQPQHF.